This entry lists 24 T cell receptor beta chains sequenced from one sample in a study of cytomegalovirus exposure and HLA in healthy donors. Amplification used 60 Vbeta primers and 13 Jbeta primers. TCRdb's copy holds only in-frame clones and misses some; the assay was immunoSEQ multiplex PCR. This sample yields around 150,000 clones, of which roughly four fifths are seen a single time; 2% to 2.5% belongs to the top ten. Sequencing was done on a sample of PBMCs. Receptors were obtained from a man younger than 45 in good health and CMV-seronegative.

The CDR3 region has the DNA TGTGCCAGCAGTGAAGCGCTAGTCAGGGTAGAGACCCAGTACTTC. This codes for CASSEALVRVETQYF. The chain combines TRBV2 with TRBJ2-5; a weak D match, TRBD1 (5 bases). Per the germline V gene, CDR1 is SNHLY and CDR2 is FYNNEI. This CDR3 is 15 amino acids long. V lost 0 bases and J lost 4, with 12 bases in between.

This clone occurred once. The V gene is TRBV7-2, the J gene TRBJ2-1, with 9 bases identical to TRBD1. This CDR3 comprises 15 residues. Trimming took 6 bases from V and 7 from J; bases not matched to a gene: 10. Germline V gives CDR1 SGHTA, CDR2 FQGNSA. DNA of the CDR3: TGTGCCAGCAGGGTGGGGGGACAGGGATTTAATGAGCAGTTCTTC. It yields the protein CASRVGGQGFNEQFF.

This clone was counted between two and nine times. The rearrangement joins TRBV19 to TRBJ2-3; 11 bases map to TRBD2. Germline V CDR1 and CDR2: LNHDA, SQIVND (reference sequence). The CDR3 has 17 amino acids. V lost 3 bases and J lost 3; bases outside the gene matches: 8. DNA of the CDR3: TGTGCCAGTAGTATGCTCACTAGCGGGAGTGGAACAGATACGCAGTATTTT. Translation: CASSMLTSGSGTDTQYF.

This clone was detected a few times. The V gene is TRBV4-1, the J gene TRBJ1-5; the D gene is possibly TRBD1 (6 bases). Germline CDR1 reads MGHRA; CDR2 reads YSYEKL. The CDR3 sequence is 15 residues long. V lost 2 bases to trimming and J lost 3 bases, with 11 bases between them. Here the CDR3 reads CASSQSGDINQPQHF. The CDR3, as DNA: TGCGCCAGCAGCCAATCAGGGGATATCAATCAGCCCCAGCATTTT.

The V and J genes are TRBV5-1 and TRBJ1-5; D gene uncertain. Trimming took 0 bases from V and 3 from J, leaving 22 bases between them. Per germline, CDR1 SGHRS and CDR2 YFSETQ. The CDR3 length is 19 residues. The CDR3 DNA reads TGCGCCAGCAGCTTGGGGCCCCCACCGGGAGTCGAGCACAATCAGCCCCAGCATTTT. Encoded protein: CASSLGPPPGVEHNQPQHF.

The gene calls are TRBV5-1 and TRBJ2-5; tentatively, D is TRBD1 (6 bases). Germline V gives CDR1 SGHRS, CDR2 YFSETQ. V was trimmed by 3 bases and J by 5 bases, leaving 14 bases between them. This CDR3 contains 14 residues. The CDR3 reads CASSSLGADETQYF. The DNA for the CDR3 is TGCGCCAGCAGCTCCTTGGGGGCGGACGAGACCCAGTACTTC.

The chain carries TRBV30 and TRBJ1-5; D unresolved. This CDR3 is built from 13 residues. Trimming stripped 5 bases from V and 4 bases from J, with 12 bases between. Germline CDR1 and CDR2: GTSNPN and SVGIG (reference sequence). CDR3 nucleotides: TGTGCCTGGTCCCTTACAGAAAATCAGCCCCAGCATTTT. Amino acids: CAWSLTENQPQHF.

This clone was recorded a few times. This chain connects TRBV9 to TRBJ2-5, with 12 bases aligning to TRBD2. The CDR3 has 16 amino acids. V lost 4 bases and J lost 3; bases outside the gene matches: 7. CDR1 and CDR2 from the germline V gene are SGDLS and YYNGEE. CDR3 protein: CASSLGTSGWEETQYF. CDR3 DNA sequence: TGTGCCAGCAGCTTAGGGACTAGCGGGTGGGAAGAGACCCAGTACTTC.

This clone came up a few times. The V and J genes are TRBV25-1 and TRBJ2-1, with 8 nucleotides matching TRBD2. The ends lost 2 bases at V and 0 bases at J; junction bases unmatched: 3. Germline V gene data show CDR1 as MGHDK and CDR2 as SYGVNS. This CDR3 comprises 16 residues. In DNA form, the CDR3 reads TGTGCCAGCAGTGAAGTCGGGAGGGCCTCCTACAATGAGCAGTTCTTC. Protein sequence: CASSEVGRASYNEQFF.

This clone came up a few times. The J gene is TRBJ2-3, the V gene TRBV5-6; 13 nucleotides agree with TRBD2. Germline loops: CDR1 SGHDT, CDR2 YYEEEE. This CDR3 contains 18 residues. The junction had 11 bases not matched to a gene; V was cut back by 4 bases and J by 3 bases. CDR3 coding DNA: TGTGCCAGCAGCCCCGGGACTAGCGGGAAGCGGACGACAGATACGCAGTATTTT. The encoded protein is CASSPGTSGKRTTDTQYF. The entire variable domain, with the rest obtained from reference TRBV5-6 and TRBJ2-3, is as follows: DAGVTQSPTHLIKTRGQQVTLRCSPKSGHDTVSWYQQALGQGPQFIFQYYEEEERQRGNFPDRFSGHQFPNYSSELNVNALLLGDSALYLCASSPGTSGKRTTDTQYFGPGTRLTVL.

The chain couples TRBV29-1 to TRBJ1-3; TRBD1 matches 9 bases. Trimming cost V 7 bases and J 4 bases; bases outside gene matches: 5. The CDR3 length is 13 residues. Germline loops: CDR1 SQVTM, CDR2 ANQGSEA. The DNA of the CDR3 is TGCAGCGCCTTGGGACAGGGCGGAAACACCATATATTTT. This gives the protein CSALGQGGNTIYF.

This chain uses TRBV28 with TRBJ2-7, with 7 bases lining up with TRBD1. Germline loops: CDR1 MDHEN, CDR2 SYDVKM. This CDR3 has 12 amino acids. Trimming took 5 bases from V and 12 from J; bases not matched to a gene: 10. This chain's CDR3 is CASSQGGRDGYF. As DNA, the CDR3 is TGTGCCAGCAGTCAAGGGGGCCGGGACGGGTACTTC. Complete variable domain (other parts from reference TRBV28 and TRBJ2-7): DVKVTQSSRYLVKRTGEKVFLECVQDMDHENMFWYRQDPGLGLRLIYFSYDVKMKEKGDIPEGYSVSREKKERFSLILESASTNQTSMYLCASSQGGRDGYFGPGTRLTVT.

V and J are TRBV9 and TRBJ1-4, with a tentative D call TRBD1 (5 bases). This CDR3 is built from 15 residues. Per the germline V gene, CDR1 is SGDLS and CDR2 is YYNGEE. V dropped 0 bases and J dropped 8 bases, with 14 bases sitting between them. In nucleotides, the CDR3 is TGTGCCAGCAGCGTAGGCCCCACAGGATTGGAAAAACTGTTTTTT. Translating it yields CASSVGPTGLEKLFF.

The J gene is TRBJ2-5, the V gene TRBV4-2; TRBD1 might be the D (7 bases). The J call may be mistaken, given a closer DNA end match to TRBJ2-7. The CDR3 has 15 residues. Germline CDR1 is LGHNA and CDR2 is YNFKEQ. The CDR3 nucleotides are TGTGCCAGCAGCCAAGTTTTCAGGGGGGACCACGAGCAGTACTTC. Its translation: CASSQVFRGDHEQYF.

The V gene is TRBV29-1, the J gene TRBJ2-5; 9 bases are a match to TRBD2. This CDR3 has 14 amino acids. V was pared by 3 bases and J by 2 bases, with 4 bases of the junction left unmatched. Germline V gene data show CDR1 as SQVTM and CDR2 as ANQGSEA. CDR3 sequence reads: CSVDSLAGQETQYF. CDR3 nucleotide sequence: TGCAGCGTTGATTCCCTAGCGGGACAAGAGACCCAGTACTTC.

V is TRBV2 and J is TRBJ1-1; 9 bases align to TRBD1. CDR1 is SNHLY and CDR2 is FYNNEI in the germline V gene. The CDR3 extends over 13 amino acids. V shed 8 bases, J shed 6 bases, and the junction held 7 bases outside the gene matches. CDR3 protein: CASGQGTYPEAFF. The CDR3 DNA reads TGTGCCAGCGGACAGGGGACGTACCCTGAAGCTTTCTTT.

The V call is TRBV13, the J call TRBJ1-1; no firm D call. CDR1 is PRHDT, CDR2 FYEKMQ, per germline (reference sequence). This CDR3 has 15 residues. V lost 0 bases and J lost 11, with 19 bases in between. The DNA for the CDR3 is TGTGCCAGCAGCTTAGGCCTAGGGCACCAAGGAGGGGCTTTCTTT. Translation gives CASSLGLGHQGGAFF.

Note on this clone: One end of the junction is discordant with germline, which a read error may explain. As DNA, the CDR3 is TGTGCCAGCAGCTTACTGGACTCCTCCGAGCAGTACTTC. This encodes CASSLLDSSEQYF. The chain carries TRBV7-3 and TRBJ2-7; TRBD2 is a possible D gene (5 bases). Germline V gene sequence: CDR1 SGHTA, CDR2 FQGTGA. The CDR3 sequence is 13 residues long. The full variable domain, with the rest looked up from reference TRBV7-3 and TRBJ2-7, is GAGVSQTPSNKVTEKGKYVELRCDPISGHTALYWYRQSLGQGPEFLIYFQGTGAADDSGLPNDRFFAVRPEGSVSTLKIQRTERGDSAVYLCASSLLDSSEQYFGPGTRLTVT.

The V call is TRBV7-9, the J call TRBJ1-1, with a weak D call TRBD1 (5 bases). The germline CDR1 and CDR2 sequences are SEHNR and FQNEAQ (reference sequence). The CDR3 has 13 amino acids. The V gene lost 5 bases and the J gene lost 2 bases, with 9 bases spanning the gap. CDR3 nucleotide sequence: TGTGCCAGCAGCAGACAGACAAACACTGAAGCTTTCTTT. Translating it yields CASSRQTNTEAFF.

The CDR3 loop reads CASSLIYDGGSGNTIYF. In DNA, the CDR3 is TGCGCCAGCAGCTTAATATACGATGGAGGCTCTGGAAACACCATATATTTT. The J gene is TRBJ1-3, the V gene TRBV5-1, with D uncertain. CDR1 is SGHRS and CDR2 is YFSETQ in the germline V gene. The CDR3 has 17 residues. V was trimmed by 2 bases and J by 0 bases, leaving 15 bases between them.

This clone was seen only a few times. J is TRBJ1-2 and V is TRBV4-1; TRBD1 matches 8 bases. The CDR3 sequence is 17 residues long. Germline trimming cut 5 bases from V and 8 bases from J; bases unmatched to any gene: 19. Germline V lookup: CDR1 MGHRA, CDR2 YSYEKL. CDR3 in amino acids: CASSRRHETDRVGGYTF. For the CDR3, the DNA is TGCGCCAGCAGCAGGAGACACGAAACGGACAGGGTGGGAGGCTACACCTTC.

The V and J genes are TRBV27 and TRBJ2-1; D is possibly TRBD2 (6 bases). V lost 5 bases to trimming and J lost 3 bases, with 11 bases between them. CDR3 length: 14 amino acids. CDR1 MNHEY and CDR2 SMNVEV come from the germline V gene (reference sequence). The CDR3 loop is CASSTRLDYNEQFF. In DNA, the CDR3 is TGTGCCAGCAGTACCCGACTAGACTACAATGAGCAGTTCTTC.

The CDR3 region is CATAGLGGYTF. The DNA of the CDR3 is TGTGCCACCGCGGGGCTTGGAGGCTACACCTTC. This sequence joins TRBV27 and TRBJ1-2; D possibly corresponds to TRBD1 (5 bases). Trimming shortened V by 10 bases and J by 8 bases, and 14 bases separated the two germline ends. CDR3 length: 11 residues. Germline V lookup: CDR1 MNHEY, CDR2 SMNVEV (reference sequence).

On this clone: In the same sample, other DNA sequences code for this CDR3. The chain uses TRBV2 and TRBJ2-1; tentative D call: TRBD2 (5 bases). V shed 3 bases and J shed 2 bases, with 8 bases lying between them. Germline V CDR1 and CDR2: SNHLY, FYNNEI. This CDR3 is 14 amino acids long. The CDR3 loop is CASSDPGTYNEQFF. The CDR3 DNA reads as TGTGCCAGCAGTGATCCCGGGACCTACAATGAGCAGTTCTTC.